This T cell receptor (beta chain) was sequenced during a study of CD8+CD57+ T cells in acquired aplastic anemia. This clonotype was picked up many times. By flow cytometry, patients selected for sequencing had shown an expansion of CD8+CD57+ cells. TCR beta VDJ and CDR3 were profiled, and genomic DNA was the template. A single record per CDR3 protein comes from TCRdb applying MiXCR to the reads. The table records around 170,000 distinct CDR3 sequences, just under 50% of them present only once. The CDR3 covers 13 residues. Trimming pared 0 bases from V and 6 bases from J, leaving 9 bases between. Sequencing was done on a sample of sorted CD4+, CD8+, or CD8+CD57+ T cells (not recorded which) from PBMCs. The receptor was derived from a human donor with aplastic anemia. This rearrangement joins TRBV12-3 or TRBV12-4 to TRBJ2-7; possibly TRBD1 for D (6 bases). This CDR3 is CASSLAPGAEQYF. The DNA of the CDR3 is TGTGCCAGCAGTTTAGCCCCAGGGGCCGAGCAGTACTTC.